This T cell receptor (beta chain) was identified during a study of spatial heterogeneity in lung cancer. Overall study: The study found that TCR transcript counts in tumor regions correlated strongly with a matched bulk RNA-seq T cell module score. Study-level points and caveats: One measure, the expanded intratumoral alpha and beta TCR count, tracked tumor mutation counts. Ubiquitous and regional nonsynonymous mutations were tracked by counts of ubiquitous and regional expanded TCRs, respectively.

TCRdb reanalysed the 5' RACE reads using MiXCR and keeps one entry per CDR3 protein. The table has several thousand distinct CDR3 sequences, approximately 9% seen once. Time point: sample taken at primary tumor resection. Researchers sequenced whole RNA taken from tumor, nontumor lung or frozen PBMC without sorting. Points on this clonotype: The antigen is undetermined.

The TCR comes from a male donor with early-stage non-small cell lung cancer. The sequencing used lung tumor tissue, collected at surgery.

This CDR3 is CASSLIRGGPSNQPQHF. Written as DNA, the CDR3 is TGTGCCAGCAGCTTAATTCGAGGGGGGCCAAGCAATCAGCCCCAGCATTTT. This rearrangement joins TRBV7-8 to TRBJ1-5, with TRBD1 as a possible D gene (6 bases). CDR3 length equals 17 residues. Trimming took off 2 bases at V and 1 base at J, with 15 bases between the two ends. CDR1 and CDR2 from the germline V gene are SGHVS and FQNEAQ.